The clone carrying this TCR beta chain occurred many times. The target antigen is unknown. Researchers took RNA transcripts and amplified the TCR beta CDR3 regions from them. Primed by the HTBI set, a first-round RT-PCR was run on the TCR CDR3. Each CDR3 protein gets one entry after TCRdb re-called the multiplex PCR reads with MiXCR. Of 410,000 or so distinct CDR3 sequences listed, about 14% are singletons. These data are taken from a study of T cells in Graves' hyperthyroidism and ophthalmopathy. Study-wide findings and caveats: Separation of ophthalmopathy from stable hyperthyroidism was achieved by a 13 V-J model.

Trimming took 0 bases from V and 4 from J, leaving 13 bases between them. This CDR3 contains 16 residues. Germline V gene lookup returns CDR1 SGHRS and CDR2 YFSETQ. Each diagnosis was grounded in clinical symptoms, serum thyroxine and TRAb, thyroid ultrasound, and orbital computed tomography. The chain links TRBV5-1 to TRBJ2-2; D unclear. The specimen was blood. This receptor was identified in a man younger than 35 with Graves' ophthalmopathy. The CDR3 region has the DNA TGCGCCAGCAGCTTGGGGTACGGCAGGCCCACCGGGGAGCTGTTTTTT. Encoded protein: CASSLGYGRPTGELFF.